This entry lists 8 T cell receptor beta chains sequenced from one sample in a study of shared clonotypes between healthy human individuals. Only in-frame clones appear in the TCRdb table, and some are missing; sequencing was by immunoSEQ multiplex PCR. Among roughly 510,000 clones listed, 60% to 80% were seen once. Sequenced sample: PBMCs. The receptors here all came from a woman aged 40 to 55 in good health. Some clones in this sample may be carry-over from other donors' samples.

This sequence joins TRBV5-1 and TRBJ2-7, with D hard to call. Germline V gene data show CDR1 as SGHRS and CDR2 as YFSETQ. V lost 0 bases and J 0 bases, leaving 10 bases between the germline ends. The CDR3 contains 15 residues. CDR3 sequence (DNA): TGCGCCAGCAGCTTGGCCTCGTGGAGCTCCTACGAGCAGTACTTC. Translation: CASSLASWSSYEQYF.

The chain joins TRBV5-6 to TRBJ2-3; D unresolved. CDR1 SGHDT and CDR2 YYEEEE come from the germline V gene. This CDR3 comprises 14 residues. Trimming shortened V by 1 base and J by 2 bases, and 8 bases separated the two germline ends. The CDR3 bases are TGTGCCAGCAGCTTGCCTGACAACACAGATACGCAGTATTTT. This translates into CASSLPDNTDTQYF.

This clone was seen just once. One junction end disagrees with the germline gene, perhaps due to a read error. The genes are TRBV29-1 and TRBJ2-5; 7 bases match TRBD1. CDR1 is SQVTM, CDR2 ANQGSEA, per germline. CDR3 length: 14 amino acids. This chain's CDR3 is CSVKDRERIWTQYF. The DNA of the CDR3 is TGCAGCGTTAAAGACAGGGAAAGAATATGGACCCAGTACTTC. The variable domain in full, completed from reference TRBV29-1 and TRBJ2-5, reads SAVISQKPSRDICQRGTSLTIQCQVDSQVTMMFWYRQQPGQSLTLIATANQGSEATYESGFVIDKFPISRPNLTFSTLTVSNMSPEDSSIYLCSVKDRERIWTQYFGPGTRLLVL.

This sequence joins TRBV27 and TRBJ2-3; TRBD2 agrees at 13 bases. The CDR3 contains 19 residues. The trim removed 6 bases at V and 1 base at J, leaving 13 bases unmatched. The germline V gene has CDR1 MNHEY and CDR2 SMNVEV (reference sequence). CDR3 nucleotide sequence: TGTGCCAGCAGCAAAATGGGACTAGCGGGATTGGGTGGCACAGATACGCAGTATTTT. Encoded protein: CASSKMGLAGLGGTDTQYF.

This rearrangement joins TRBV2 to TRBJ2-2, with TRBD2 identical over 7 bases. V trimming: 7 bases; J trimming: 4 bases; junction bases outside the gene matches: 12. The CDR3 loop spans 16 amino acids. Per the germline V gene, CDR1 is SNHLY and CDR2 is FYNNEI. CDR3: CASTFSGGSGTGELFF. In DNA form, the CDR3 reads TGTGCCAGCACATTCTCGGGGGGATCGGGCACCGGGGAGCTGTTTTTT.

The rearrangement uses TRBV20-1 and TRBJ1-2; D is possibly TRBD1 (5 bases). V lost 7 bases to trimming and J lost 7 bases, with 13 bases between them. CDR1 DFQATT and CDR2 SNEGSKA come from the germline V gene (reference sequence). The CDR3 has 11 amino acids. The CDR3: CSESRGGGYTF. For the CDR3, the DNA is TGCAGTGAGTCAAGGGGCGGTGGCTACACCTTC.

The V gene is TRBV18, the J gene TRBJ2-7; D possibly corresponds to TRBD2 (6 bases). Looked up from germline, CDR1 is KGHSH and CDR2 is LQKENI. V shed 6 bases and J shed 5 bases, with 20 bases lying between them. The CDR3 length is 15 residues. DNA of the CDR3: TGTGCCAGCTCCCTCGCCGCCGGGGGATTGGACGAGCAGTACTTC. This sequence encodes CASSLAAGGLDEQYF.

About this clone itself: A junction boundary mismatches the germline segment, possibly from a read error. The chain's CDR3 is CASSDGQGVDTGELSF. The CDR3 region has the DNA TGTGCCAGCAGTGATGGACAGGGTGTAGACACCGGGGAGCTGTCTTTT. The chain uses TRBV6-1 and TRBJ2-2, with 8 bases aligning to TRBD1. This CDR3 region has 16 residues. Germline V lookup: CDR1 MNHNS, CDR2 SASEGT.